These 9 T cell receptor beta chains share one sample of origin, sequenced in a study of identical twins. MiXCR, applied by TCRdb to the 5' RACE reads, yields one record per CDR3 protein. Here the sample spans fewer than 500,000 distinct CDR3 sequences, 24% being singletons. These same data were also listed under a study on T cells expressing NK-cell markers.

The sample taken for sequencing was CD4+ T cells sorted from blood. The receptors here all came from a woman aged 18-29 years in good health.

The CDR3 spells CSAPAGTSGRGQFF. As DNA, the CDR3 is TGCAGTGCCCCCGCCGGGACTAGCGGGAGGGGGCAGTTCTTC. V usage is TRBV20-1 and J usage is TRBJ2-1; 16 bases line up with TRBD2. From germline, CDR1 is DFQATT and CDR2 SNEGSKA (reference sequence). The CDR3 runs 14 residues. V dropped 6 bases and J dropped 12; count of bases not matched to a gene: 8.

This clonotype has a handful of counts. The J gene is TRBJ2-3, the V gene TRBV2, with D perhaps TRBD2 (6 bases). Germline V gene lookup returns CDR1 SNHLY and CDR2 FYNNEI. V lost 7 bases and J 2 bases, leaving 22 bases between the germline ends. The CDR3 consists of 17 residues. The CDR3 nucleotides are TGTGCCAGCAAACCGACCGTAGCGGAAGAATTCACAGATACGCAGTATTTT. Protein: CASKPTVAEEFTDTQYF. Complete variable domain (other parts from reference TRBV2 and TRBJ2-3): EPEVTQTPSHQVTQMGQEVILRCVPISNHLYFYWYRQILGQKVEFLVSFYNNEISEKSEIFDDQFSVERPDGSNFTLKIRSTKLEDSAMYFCASKPTVAEEFTDTQYFGPGTRLTVL.

The gene calls are TRBV6-2 or TRBV6-3 and TRBJ2-1; weak D call: TRBD1 (6 bases). CDR1 and CDR2 from the germline V gene are MNHEY and SVGEGT. Trimming took off 7 bases at V and 4 bases at J, with 17 bases between the two ends. The CDR3 has 15 residues. CDR3 region: CASKWTVTSYNEQFF. The CDR3 DNA reads TGTGCCAGCAAGTGGACAGTAACCTCATACAATGAGCAGTTCTTC.

This chain uses TRBV4-2 with TRBJ2-7; 9 bases map to TRBD1. Germline lookup yields CDR1 LGHNA and CDR2 YNFKEQ. After removal of 0 bases from V and 1 base from J, the junction contained 7 bases not matched to a gene. The CDR3 is 17 residues long. CDR3 sequence reads: CASSQDLGTGRSYEQYF. CDR3 DNA: TGTGCCAGCAGCCAAGATTTGGGGACAGGGAGATCCTACGAGCAGTACTTC.

The table lists this clonotype with a few counts. V is TRBV6-2 or TRBV6-3 and J is TRBJ2-5, with 10 bases identical to TRBD2. This CDR3 comprises 15 residues. Germline lookup yields CDR1 MNHEY and CDR2 SVGEGT. V dropped 7 bases and J dropped 4; count of bases not matched to a gene: 9. CDR3 in DNA: TGTGCCAGCACGAGCGGGAGGGGGAGAGGAGAGACCCAGTACTTC. Its protein product is CASTSGRGRGETQYF.

This clonotype was counted between two and nine times. The CDR3 bases are TGTGCCAGCAGCTTGATGAATACGCAGTATTTT. Protein sequence: CASSLMNTQYF. The rearrangement joins TRBV7-9 to TRBJ2-3; D is uncertain. CDR3 size: 11 residues. Germline V gives CDR1 SEHNR, CDR2 FQNEAQ (reference sequence). V lost 3 bases to trimming and J lost 7 bases, with 5 bases between them.

This clonotype was counted a few times. This rearrangement joins TRBV7-9 to TRBJ2-2, with D unclear. The CDR3 covers 14 residues. Deletions cut 1 base from V and 5 bases from J, with 8 bases between. Per germline, CDR1 SEHNR and CDR2 FQNEAQ (reference sequence). DNA for the CDR3: TGTGCCAGCAGCTTAGGCCGTTGGACCGGGGAGCTGTTTTTT. Amino acid sequence: CASSLGRWTGELFF.

This clonotype showed up just a few times. The J gene is TRBJ2-3, the V gene TRBV7-2; 11 positions match TRBD1. Germline V gives CDR1 SGHTA, CDR2 FQGNSA. The ends lost 5 bases at V and 1 base at J; junction bases unmatched: 5. The CDR3 has 16 residues. The DNA for the CDR3 is TGTGCCAGCAGCCTGGGACAGGGGGTGGGCACAGATACGCAGTATTTT. As protein: CASSLGQGVGTDTQYF.

The chain has TRBV15 and TRBJ2-5; 10 bases are a match to TRBD1. CDR1 and CDR2 from the germline V gene are LNHNV and YYDKDF (reference sequence). The CDR3 sequence is 17 residues long. V trimming: 4 bases; J trimming: 7 bases; junction bases outside the gene matches: 15. The CDR3 sequence is CATSISPGTGVLVTQYF. The CDR3 nucleotides read TGTGCCACCAGCATTTCCCCCGGGACAGGGGTATTGGTGACCCAGTACTTC.